The 8 T cell receptor beta chains listed next were all sequenced from one sample in a study of cytomegalovirus exposure and HLA in healthy donors. The primer mix had 60 Vbeta and 13 Jbeta primers. This table comes from immunoSEQ multiplex PCR, and its TCRdb copy is limited to in-frame clones, with some not included. There are 130,000 to 150,000 clones in the sample; about three quarters occur only once, and 0.55% to 0.8% lies in the top ten. Sequenced sample: PBMCs. These receptors were taken from a male donor in good health and CMV-seronegative.

V is TRBV7-2 and J is TRBJ1-5, with D tentatively TRBD1 (5 bases). CDR1 and CDR2 from the germline V gene are SGHTA and FQGNSA. This CDR3 contains 13 residues. Trimming removed 4 bases at V and 4 bases at J, with 8 bases between. DNA of the CDR3: TGTGCCAGCAGCTCGGACATTAATCAGCCCCAGCATTTT. It encodes CASSSDINQPQHF.

This chain joins TRBV6-6 and TRBJ2-7; TRBD2 agrees at 8 bases. CDR3 length equals 13 residues. The germline V gene encodes CDR1 MNHNY and CDR2 SVGAGI (reference sequence). Trimming at V came to 4 bases and at J to 5 bases, leaving 4 bases not matched to a gene. The CDR3 loop is CASSSGGINEQYF. The CDR3, as DNA: TGTGCCAGCAGTTCGGGGGGGATCAACGAGCAGTACTTC.

The rearrangement joins TRBV18 to TRBJ1-1; no clear D. CDR1 and CDR2 (germline): KGHSH, LQKENI. The CDR3 consists of 13 residues. V was shortened by 5 bases and J by 1 base, with 8 bases between the two germline ends. The CDR3 region is CASSVGQNTEAFF. CDR3 coding DNA: TGTGCCAGCTCAGTCGGTCAGAACACTGAAGCTTTCTTT. The full variable domain, with the rest looked up from reference TRBV18 and TRBJ1-1, is NAGVMQNPRHLVRRRGQEARLRCSPMKGHSHVYWYRQLPEEGLKFMVYLQKENIIDESGMPKERFSAEFPKEGPSILRIQQVVRGDSAAYFCASSVGQNTEAFFGQGTRLTVV.

The rearrangement uses TRBV4-3 and TRBJ2-7, with D maybe TRBD2 (5 bases). Trimming took off 0 bases at V and 7 bases at J, with 10 bases between the two ends. The length of the CDR3 is 13 residues. Germline V CDR1 and CDR2: LGHNA, YSLEER. The CDR3 DNA is TGCGCCAGCAGCCAAGATCGGGGTCGGGAGCAGTACTTC. This translates into CASSQDRGREQYF.

This clone was seen only a few times. The V gene is TRBV6-5, the J gene TRBJ1-3; a possible D gene is TRBD1 (6 bases). V was trimmed by 5 bases and J by 0 bases, leaving 8 bases between them. CDR1 is MNHEY and CDR2 is SVGAGI in the germline V gene. CDR3 length: 14 residues. The CDR3: CASSRTVSGNTIYF. DNA of the CDR3: TGTGCCAGCAGTCGGACAGTCTCTGGAAACACCATATATTTT.

This sequence joins TRBV7-8 and TRBJ2-1, with 7 positions matching TRBD1. This CDR3 comprises 13 residues. Germline CDR1 reads SGHVS; CDR2 reads FQNEAQ. Unmatched junction bases numbered 3, after V lost 1 base and J lost 9 bases. In DNA, the CDR3 is TGTGCCAGCAGCTTAGGACAGGGACCTGAGCAGTTCTTC. Residues: CASSLGQGPEQFF. The entire variable domain, with the rest obtained from reference TRBV7-8 and TRBJ2-1, is as follows: GAGVSQSPRYKVAKRGQDVALRCDPISGHVSLFWYQQALGQGPEFLTYFQNEAQLDKSGLPSDRFFAERPEGSVSTLKIQRTQQEDSAVYLCASSLGQGPEQFFGPGTRLTVL.

Only one count was recorded for this clone. The chain is built from TRBV7-8 and TRBJ2-5; weak D call: TRBD2 (6 bases). The CDR3 consists of 13 residues. Germline CDR1 SGHVS, CDR2 FQNEAQ. V dropped 1 base and J dropped 4 bases, with 7 bases sitting between them. CDR3 in amino acids: CASSLVGRETQYF. In DNA, the CDR3 is TGTGCCAGCAGCTTAGTCGGGAGAGAGACCCAGTACTTC.

This clone was detected only a few times. The chain couples TRBV6-4 to TRBJ2-7, with TRBD2 identical over 10 bases. CDR3 size: 16 residues. After removal of 5 bases from V and 6 bases from J, the junction contained 13 bases not matched to a gene. Germline-derived CDR1 and CDR2 are MRHNA and SNTAGT. CDR3 loop: CASSPFSGGTFSEQYF. CDR3 sequence (DNA): TGTGCCAGCAGTCCGTTTAGCGGGGGGACTTTTTCCGAGCAGTACTTC.